This T cell receptor beta chain was observed in a study of T cells in Graves' hyperthyroidism and ophthalmopathy. Amplification of TCR beta CDR3 regions used RNA as the template. An initial round of RT-PCR targeting the TCR CDR3 relied on the HTBI primer set. One entry per CDR3 protein, called by TCRdb with MiXCR from the multiplex PCR reads. The sample yields approximately 510,000 distinct CDR3 sequences, less than 25% seen once. Study-level results: Ophthalmopathy got predicted by the model a median about 6.7 months before its onset. Among thyroid clonotypes expanded above 0.001, most also appeared in blood.

Losses at the gene ends were 4 bases for V and 6 bases for J; bases not matched to a gene: 11. The CDR3 runs 15 residues. From germline, CDR1 is LGHDT and CDR2 YNNKEL (reference sequence). Comments on this clonotype: Its antigen is currently unknown.

Hyperthyroidism, newly diagnosed and lasting under 2 months, affected patients aged 18 to 65. Diagnoses rested on clinical symptoms, serum thyroxine and TRAb, thyroid ultrasound and orbital computed tomography. Sequencing input: blood. This TCR came from a man between 18 and 29 years old with Graves' hyperthyroidism. V usage is TRBV3-1 and J usage is TRBJ1-2, with 7 bases fitting TRBD1. The CDR3 here is CASSRSWTGSDGYTF. The CDR3 DNA sequence: TGTGCCAGCAGCCGCTCTTGGACAGGATCCGATGGCTACACCTTC.